Each of the 5 T cell receptor beta chains below was sequenced from the same sample in a study of graft-versus-host responses after intestinal transplantation. Libraries were prepared by immunoSEQ multiplex PCR; TCRdb keeps only in-frame clonotypes and omits some of them. The sample includes 9,900 or so clones, more than 25% of them seen just once. Responders (roughly 200,000, CFSE-labeled) met roughly 200,000 stimulators that were irradiated and violet-dye-labeled. Sequences were derived from alloreactive CD8+ T cells from a mixed lymphocyte reaction culture, sampled before intestinal transplant. Subset noted: CFSE-low proliferating T cells sorted from approximately 6-day pre-transplant mixed lymphocyte reaction (GvH or HvG direction). These receptor sequences come from a human patient who received an intestinal transplant.

The chain employs TRBV2 and TRBJ1-2, with D unclear. The germline gives CDR1 SNHLY, CDR2 FYNNEI. The CDR3 covers 16 residues. V was cut by 2 bases and J by 6 bases, with 19 bases left in between. Written as DNA, the CDR3 is TGTGCCAGCAGTGAACCCAGCAGGCTTGTGATCCATGGCTACACCTTC. Its protein product is CASSEPSRLVIHGYTF.

By proportion, this clone is medium-sized. V is TRBV5-6 and J is TRBJ2-7, with 7 bases fitting TRBD2. Germline trimming cut 4 bases from V and 4 bases from J; bases unmatched to any gene: 2. Germline-derived CDR1 and CDR2 are SGHDT and YYEEEE. There are 12 residues in the CDR3. The CDR3 here is CASSPGGYEQYF. The DNA for the CDR3 is TGTGCCAGCAGCCCCGGGGGGTACGAGCAGTACTTC.

The rearrangement uses TRBV4-1 and TRBJ2-1; TRBD2 matches 10 bases. Trimming removed 0 bases from V and 8 bases from J; junction bases left unmatched: 4. The CDR3 sequence is 15 residues long. Looked up from germline, CDR1 is MGHRA and CDR2 is YSYEKL. CDR3 nucleotides: TGCGCCAGCAGCCAAGAGTGGACTAGCGGCGATGAGCAGTTCTTC. This translates into CASSQEWTSGDEQFF.

This chain links TRBV6-5 with TRBJ2-7, with TRBD1 as a possible D gene (6 bases). Germline CDR1 reads MNHEY; CDR2 reads SVGAGI. Between the trimmed V and J ends, which lost 6 bases and 4 bases, there was a span of 10 bases. The CDR3 is 12 amino acids. CDR3 in DNA: TGTGCCAGCAGCCTCGACAGGTACGAGCAGTACTTC. Its translation is CASSLDRYEQYF.

In DNA form, the CDR3 reads TGTGCCAGCAGTTACTTAGCGGCCCCTATCTACGAGCAGTACTTC. It yields the protein CASSYLAAPIYEQYF. The chain couples TRBV6-6 to TRBJ2-7, with TRBD2 as a possible D gene (6 bases). The CDR3 length is 15 residues. Deletions cut 1 base from V and 3 bases from J, with 13 bases between. Germline CDR1 and CDR2: MNHNY and SVGAGI (reference sequence).